Listed here are 27 T cell receptor beta chains from one sample, sequenced in a study of CD4+ T cells in melanoma. Some clones are missing from TCRdb's copy, which holds only in-frame ones; the method was immunoSEQ multiplex PCR. The sample has tens of thousands of clones, approximately 74% seen once; the top ten hold roughly 4.8%. The sequenced sample consisted of tumor tissue. Every receptor here comes from a human donor with melanoma.

The J gene is TRBJ2-5, the V gene TRBV23-1; tentative D call: TRBD1 (6 bases). TRBV23-1 is given ORF status, its function remaining uncertain. The CDR3 is 15 residues long. Trimming took 2 bases from V and 2 from J, leaving 12 bases between them. The CDR3, as DNA: TGCGCCAGCAGTCAACCTCAGGGGTTGCAAGAGACCCAGTACTTC. Amino acid sequence: CASSQPQGLQETQYF.

This chain links TRBV7-3 with TRBJ2-2; a weak D match, TRBD2 (5 bases). Germline V gene data show CDR1 as SGHTA and CDR2 as FQGTGA. The CDR3 extends over 18 amino acids. The ends were cut back, 4 bases at V and 5 bases at J, with 23 bases in the middle. The CDR3 is CASSSPREQAPFTGELFF. For the CDR3, the DNA is TGTGCCAGCAGCTCCCCCCGGGAACAAGCCCCCTTTACCGGGGAGCTGTTTTTT.

This clone was detected once. The V call is TRBV19, the J call TRBJ2-7; TRBD2 agrees at 7 bases. CDR3 size: 12 residues. Germline V gives CDR1 LNHDA, CDR2 SQIVND (reference sequence). After removal of 3 bases from V and 4 bases from J, the junction contained 0 bases not matched to a gene. The CDR3 coding sequence is TGTGCCAGTAGTATGGGAGGGTACGAGCAGTACTTC. It is translated as CASSMGGYEQYF.

The CDR3 protein is CASSLTGELFF. The DNA for the CDR3 is TGTGCCAGCAGCTTAACCGGGGAGCTGTTTTTT. The rearrangement links TRBV13 to TRBJ2-2; D not certain. The CDR3 totals 11 residues. The germline V gene has CDR1 PRHDT and CDR2 FYEKMQ (reference sequence). Trimming removed 2 bases from V and 5 bases from J, with 0 bases in between.

The V and J genes are TRBV10-1 and TRBJ2-5, with 7 nucleotides matching TRBD1. The CDR3 extends over 19 amino acids. V lost 2 bases, J lost 0 bases, and 15 bases stayed unmatched. Per germline, CDR1 WNHNN and CDR2 SYGVQD (reference sequence). The CDR3 protein is CASSEESVKYRGYQETQYF. The CDR3 DNA reads TGCGCCAGCAGTGAGGAGAGTGTTAAGTACAGGGGTTACCAAGAGACCCAGTACTTC.

The chain joins TRBV9 to TRBJ1-1; the D gene is possibly TRBD1 (6 bases). This CDR3 spans 14 amino acids. Germline V gene lookup returns CDR1 SGDLS and CDR2 YYNGEE. The V gene lost 2 bases and the J gene lost 4 bases, with 12 bases spanning the gap. This CDR3 reads CASSVLQGPTEAFF. The CDR3 DNA reads as TGTGCCAGCAGCGTTTTACAGGGTCCCACTGAAGCTTTCTTT.

The chain joins TRBV9 to TRBJ1-5; D uncertain. In germline, CDR1 is SGDLS, CDR2 YYNGEE. This CDR3 region has 15 residues. V was trimmed by 5 bases and J by 1 base, leaving 13 bases between them. Here the CDR3 reads CASSLVRGSNQPQHF. CDR3 nucleotides: TGTGCCAGCAGTCTGGTACGAGGGAGCAATCAGCCCCAGCATTTT.

This clone was counted a few times. The chain carries TRBV18 and TRBJ1-1, with 11 bases aligning to TRBD1. CDR1 and CDR2 from the germline V gene are KGHSH and LQKENI. The CDR3 consists of 16 residues. The junction had 7 bases not matched to a gene; V was cut back by 3 bases and J by 4 bases. The CDR3 DNA follows: TGTGCCAGCTCACCCGAGGACAGGGGGCGGGTCACTGAAGCTTTCTTT. Translated: CASSPEDRGRVTEAFF.

This clone occurred once. The chain uses TRBV15 and TRBJ1-5, with D possibly matching TRBD1 (5 bases). Trimming removed 3 bases from V and 5 bases from J, with 17 bases in between. Germline V gene lookup returns CDR1 LNHNV and CDR2 YYDKDF (reference sequence). The CDR3 covers 16 residues. CDR3 sequence (DNA): TGTGCCACCAGCAGGGGGGTGGCAGACCTAGATCAGCCCCAGCATTTT. This sequence encodes CATSRGVADLDQPQHF.

The CDR3 DNA sequence: TGTGCCAGCAGTTACTCGGCGGTGAGCTCTGGAAACACCATATATTTT. This translates into CASSYSAVSSGNTIYF. The chain uses TRBV6-6 and TRBJ1-3; D remains ambiguous. The CDR3 spans 16 residues. V lost 0 bases and J 0 bases, leaving 9 bases between the germline ends. Per germline, CDR1 MNHNY and CDR2 SVGAGI (reference sequence).

The chain joins TRBV5-1 to TRBJ2-6; tentatively, D is TRBD2 (6 bases). CDR3 size: 17 residues. The germline V gene has CDR1 SGHRS and CDR2 YFSETQ. Trimming took 0 bases from V and 0 from J, leaving 10 bases between them. The CDR3: CASSLEGTLSGANVLTF. The CDR3 nucleotides are TGCGCCAGCAGCTTGGAGGGGACTCTCTCTGGGGCCAACGTCCTGACTTTC.

This clone occurred a few times. The chain recombines TRBV11-1 with TRBJ2-2; D is uncertain. CDR1 is SGHAT, CDR2 FQDESV, per germline (reference sequence). CDR3 length: 13 amino acids. Trimming removed 2 bases from V and 3 bases from J, with 4 bases in between. CDR3 nucleotide sequence: TGTGCCAGCAGCTTATCAGACACCGGGGAGCTGTTTTTT. Translating it yields CASSLSDTGELFF.

The chain joins TRBV5-6 to TRBJ1-1; 7 bases are a match to TRBD1. Germline CDR1 SGHDT, CDR2 YYEEEE. V lost 4 bases and J lost 1; bases outside the gene matches: 7. This CDR3 spans 15 amino acids. The CDR3 loop is CASSLRYRGNTEAFF. CDR3 in DNA: TGTGCCAGCAGCCTGAGATACAGGGGGAACACTGAAGCTTTCTTT.

This chain uses TRBV7-9 with TRBJ1-5; TRBD1 aligns across 12 bases. V lost 5 bases to trimming and J lost 4 bases; unmatched junction nucleotides: 9. The CDR3 covers 17 residues. CDR1 and CDR2 from the germline V gene are SEHNR and FQNEAQ (reference sequence). The CDR3 DNA follows: TGTGCCAGCAGCCTGGGACAGGGGGCGAGGTTGAATCAGCCCCAGCATTTT. Translation: CASSLGQGARLNQPQHF.

The CDR3, as DNA: TGTGCCAGCAGCCCTGGACATCAGAAGGGGGAGCAGTACTTC. Residues: CASSPGHQKGEQYF. This chain connects TRBV14 to TRBJ2-7, with D perhaps TRBD1 (5 bases). CDR1 SGHDN and CDR2 FVKESK come from the germline V gene. The CDR3 loop spans 14 amino acids. V dropped 4 bases and J dropped 7 bases, with 17 bases sitting between them.

This clone was seen more than once but under ten times. The rearrangement joins TRBV15 to TRBJ1-6; TRBD1 agrees at 9 bases. The germline V gene encodes CDR1 LNHNV and CDR2 YYDKDF (reference sequence). The CDR3 consists of 16 residues. J was trimmed by 7 bases and V by 2 bases; bases with no gene match: 6. CDR3 in DNA: TGTGCCACCAGCAGACTTATCGACAGGGGGAATTCACCCCTCCACTTT. This translates into CATSRLIDRGNSPLHF.

The gene calls are TRBV29-1 and TRBJ1-2, with D tentatively TRBD1 (5 bases). Trimming removed 6 bases at V and 0 bases at J, with 14 bases between. The germline gives CDR1 SQVTM, CDR2 ANQGSEA. CDR3 length equals 14 residues. The CDR3 sequence is CSVRLQGTNYGYTF. In DNA form, the CDR3 reads TGCAGCGTCCGCCTGCAGGGTACTAACTATGGCTACACCTTC.

The CDR3 sequence is CASSGDRGRYIGELFF. CDR3 bases: TGTGCCAGCAGTGGGGACAGGGGAAGATACATCGGGGAGCTGTTTTTT. The V gene is TRBV27, the J gene TRBJ2-2, with 10 bases aligning to TRBD1. The CDR3 sequence is 16 residues long. The junction had 10 bases not matched to a gene; V was cut back by 5 bases and J by 7 bases. Germline V gene sequence: CDR1 MNHEY, CDR2 SMNVEV (reference sequence).

This clone was recorded a few times. J is TRBJ1-2 and V is TRBV5-4; 8 bases match TRBD1. V lost 4 bases to trimming and J lost 4 bases; unmatched junction nucleotides: 9. In germline, CDR1 is SGHNT, CDR2 YYREEE (reference sequence). The CDR3 totals 15 residues. In DNA, the CDR3 is TGTGCCAGCAGCCAAATGGACAGGGAGAGCTATGGCTACACCTTC. It yields the protein CASSQMDRESYGYTF.

The chain employs TRBV14 and TRBJ2-7, with TRBD2 matching 12 bases. This CDR3 contains 13 residues. The V segment lost 4 bases and the J segment 7 bases; nucleotides outside the gene matches: 2. The germline CDR1 and CDR2 sequences are SGHDN and FVKESK. Written as DNA, the CDR3 is TGTGCCAGCAGCCCTCTAGCGGGGGGGGAGCAGTACTTC. Protein sequence: CASSPLAGGEQYF.

The J gene is TRBJ2-5, the V gene TRBV9, with 14 bases matching TRBD2. Germline trimming cut 4 bases from V and 5 bases from J; bases unmatched to any gene: 16. Germline lookup yields CDR1 SGDLS and CDR2 YYNGEE. The CDR3 spans 19 residues. CDR3 sequence reads: CASSPPAGLAGGFRETQYF. The CDR3 coding sequence is TGTGCCAGCAGCCCACCCGCTGGACTAGCGGGGGGCTTCCGGGAGACCCAGTACTTC.

The J gene is TRBJ1-1, the V gene TRBV30, with D unresolved. The CDR3 contains 10 residues. From germline, CDR1 is GTSNPN and CDR2 SVGIG (reference sequence). Trimming took off 5 bases at V and 8 bases at J, with 9 bases between the two ends. The CDR3, as DNA: TGTGCCTGGGGAGGGTTAGAAGCTTTCTTT. Protein: CAWGGLEAFF.

The rearrangement links TRBV11-3 to TRBJ2-6, with TRBD1 matching over 12 bases. This CDR3 region has 18 residues. The V segment lost 3 bases and the J segment 1 base; nucleotides outside the gene matches: 4. CDR1 and CDR2 (germline): SGHNT, YENEEA. The CDR3 nucleotides are TGTGCCAGCAGCTTGGGACAGGGGGCGCCTTCTGGGGCCAACGTCCTGACTTTC. Amino acid sequence: CASSLGQGAPSGANVLTF. The full variable domain, rest sourced from reference TRBV11-3 and TRBJ2-6, is EAGVVQSPRYKIIEKKQPVAFWCNPISGHNTLYWYLQNLGQGPELLIRYENEEAVDDSQLPKDRFSAERLKGVDSTLKIQPAELGDSAVYLCASSLGQGAPSGANVLTFGAGSRLTVL.

This sequence joins TRBV6-1 and TRBJ1-1; tentatively, D is TRBD1 (6 bases). The CDR3 totals 13 residues. The ends were cut back, 3 bases at V and 7 bases at J, with 12 bases in the middle. The germline V gene encodes CDR1 MNHNS and CDR2 SASEGT. DNA for the CDR3: TGTGCCAGCAGTGACATAGGGGGGCTTGAAGCTTTCTTT. Protein product: CASSDIGGLEAFF.

This clone was observed at least ten times. This chain uses TRBV5-1 with TRBJ2-7; TRBD2 matches at 8 bases. Trimming removed 4 bases from V and 3 bases from J; junction bases left unmatched: 6. The germline CDR1 and CDR2 sequences are SGHRS and YFSETQ. The CDR3 totals 14 residues. This CDR3 reads CASSDRTSSYEQYF. As DNA, the CDR3 is TGCGCCAGCAGCGACAGGACTAGCAGCTACGAGCAGTACTTC. Filled out from reference TRBV5-1 and TRBJ2-7, the complete variable domain reads KAGVTQTPRYLIKTRGQQVTLSCSPISGHRSVSWYQQTPGQGLQFLFEYFSETQRNKGNFPGRFSGRQFSNSRSEMNVSTLELGDSALYLCASSDRTSSYEQYFGPGTRLTVT.

This clone was seen at least ten times. The chain joins TRBV6-6 to TRBJ1-6; the match to TRBD1 covers 10 bases. The CDR3 length is 15 residues. Looked up from germline, CDR1 is MNHNY and CDR2 is SVGAGI (reference sequence). V dropped 6 bases and J dropped 8; count of bases not matched to a gene: 7. CDR3 sequence: CASSYGTGAHSPLHF. In DNA form, the CDR3 reads TGTGCCAGCAGCTACGGGACAGGGGCTCATTCACCCCTCCACTTT.

The V gene is TRBV7-2, the J gene TRBJ1-4; 8 bases agree with TRBD1. There are 14 residues in the CDR3. CDR1 is SGHTA and CDR2 is FQGNSA in the germline V gene. The J segment lost 8 bases and the V segment lost 0 bases, leaving 2 bases of the junction unmatched. The DNA for the CDR3 is TGTGCCAGCAGCTTAGCTGGACAGGGCGAAAAACTGTTTTTT. The encoded protein is CASSLAGQGEKLFF. The variable domain in full, completed from reference TRBV7-2 and TRBJ1-4, reads GAGVSQSPSNKVTEKGKDVELRCDPISGHTALYWYRQSLGQGLEFLIYFQGNSAPDKSGLPSDRFSAERTGGSVSTLTIQRTQQEDSAVYLCASSLAGQGEKLFFGSGTQLSVL.